The entry that follows covers one T cell receptor (beta chain) sequence. Its target is not known. This sample is part of a study of shared clonotypes between healthy human individuals. Study as a whole: Per-donor plates numbered three CD4 naive, three CD4 memory, two CD8 naive and one CD8 memory. General study points: Sequencing depth was expected to influence donor clonotype sharing. Generally, estimated richness proved larger in naive subsets than it did in memory subsets. Generation probabilities were higher for clonotypes shared across all four sorted-subset donors than for unshared ones.

Sequenced by immunoSEQ multiplex PCR; TCRdb stores in-frame clones only, minus some. The data show approximately 2.3 million clones, 90% to 95% seen once. Germline V gene lookup returns CDR1 KGHSH and CDR2 LQKENI. V was clipped by 3 bases and J by 3 bases, with 12 bases between them. The length of the CDR3 is 15 residues. This clonotype was sampled from a man younger than 35 in good health. Some clones in this sample may be carry-over from other donors' samples. The chain carries TRBV18 and TRBJ2-4; maybe TRBD1 (6 bases). Specimen: naive CD4+ T cells from PBMCs. As to subset: CD45RA+ positively selected. The chain's CDR3 is CASSPPPDSKNIQYF. The CDR3 bases are TGTGCCAGCTCACCCCCCCCGGACAGCAAAAACATTCAGTACTTC.